This T cell receptor (beta chain) was sequenced for a study of T-cell memory formation after mild COVID-19. The wider study: Clusters of TCRs were largely donor specific. Whole-study findings and limits: Cross-reactive memory appears to have joined, as suggested by some responding clones showing up in pre-infection memory.

Ten or more counts support this clonotype. The antigen remains unidentified. V was pared by 0 bases and J by 4 bases, with 13 bases between. Germline assignment: CDR1 SGDLS and CDR2 YYNGEE. The CDR3 covers 15 residues. TCRdb redid the calling of the 5' RACE reads with MiXCR, one entry per CDR3 protein. The sample lists about 250,000 distinct CDR3 sequences, less than 20% occurring once. What was sequenced was PBMCs or a T cell subset sorted from them (not recorded which). The genes are TRBV9 and TRBJ2-5, with D perhaps TRBD2 (5 bases). The sequence was obtained from an adult woman who had mild COVID-19 (a few samples of this study predate the infection). Cell type and time point are not known. CDR3 nucleotides: TGTGCCAGCAGCGTAGCTCCGGGGAGCATAGAGACCCAGTACTTC. This translates into CASSVAPGSIETQYF.